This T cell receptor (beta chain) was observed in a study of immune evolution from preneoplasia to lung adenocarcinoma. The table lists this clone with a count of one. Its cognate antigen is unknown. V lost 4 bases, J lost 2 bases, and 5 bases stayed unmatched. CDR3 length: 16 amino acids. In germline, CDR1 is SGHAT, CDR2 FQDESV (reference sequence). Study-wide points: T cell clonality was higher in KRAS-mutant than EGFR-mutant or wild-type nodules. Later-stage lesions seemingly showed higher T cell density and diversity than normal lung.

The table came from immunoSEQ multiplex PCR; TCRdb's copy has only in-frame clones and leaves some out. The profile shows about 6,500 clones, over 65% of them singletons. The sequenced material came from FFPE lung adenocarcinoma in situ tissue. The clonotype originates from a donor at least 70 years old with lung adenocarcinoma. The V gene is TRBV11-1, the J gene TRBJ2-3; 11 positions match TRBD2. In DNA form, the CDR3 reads TGTGCCAGCAGCTCCTTAGCGGGAGGGATCACAGATACGCAGTATTTT. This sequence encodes CASSSLAGGITDTQYF.